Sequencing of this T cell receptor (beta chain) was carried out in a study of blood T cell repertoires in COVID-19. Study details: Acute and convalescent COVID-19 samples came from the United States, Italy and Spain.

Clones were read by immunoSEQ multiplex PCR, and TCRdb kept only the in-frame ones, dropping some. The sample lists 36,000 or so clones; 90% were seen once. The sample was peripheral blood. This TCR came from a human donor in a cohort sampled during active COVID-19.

The CDR3 protein is CASSPIRTSGVFHEQYF. The CDR3 DNA sequence: TGTGCCAGCAGCCCCATACGGACTAGCGGGGTTTTCCACGAGCAGTACTTC. The chain carries TRBV3-1 (or the pseudogene TRBV3-2) and TRBJ2-7, with 12 positions matching TRBD2. The CDR3 is 17 amino acids. V trimming: 4 bases; J trimming: 5 bases; junction bases outside the gene matches: 12. CDR1 is LGHDT and CDR2 is YNNKEL in the germline V gene (reference sequence).